The clone carrying this T cell receptor (beta chain) has ten or more counts. Antigen: not known. A template switching step contributed a universal primer site, while unique molecular identifiers were present in the cDNA. In TCRdb, the 5' RACE reads were re-called with MiXCR into one record per CDR3 protein. The sample shows hundreds of thousands of distinct CDR3 sequences, roughly an eighth of them seen only once. Each donor (without exception) was a healthy Caucasian. This sample stems from a study of identical twins. Study-wide results and limits: Alpha sequences that were out-of-frame and twin-shared showed an excess of low generation probability. There is a chance that invariant MAIT and iNKT cells partially muddied zero-insertion analyses.

The V and J ends lost 0 bases and 2 bases respectively, with 8 bases between them. Looked up from germline, CDR1 is SGHDT and CDR2 is YYEEEE. The length of the CDR3 is 15 residues. This chain uses TRBV5-6 with TRBJ2-2; D is unresolved. The sequenced material came from memory (CD45RO+) T cells sorted from blood. The receptor was isolated from a young woman in good health. The CDR3 spells CASSLVGVNTGELFF. The CDR3 nucleotides read TGTGCCAGCAGCTTGGTTGGCGTCAACACCGGGGAGCTGTTTTTT.